Each of the 8 T cell receptor beta chains below was sequenced from the same sample in a study of radiation and T cells in renal cell carcinoma. As for treatment: 15 Gy SBRT to primary tumor, nephrectomy 4 weeks later. The table came from immunoSEQ multiplex PCR; TCRdb's copy has only in-frame clones and leaves some out. The repertoire holds roughly 14,000 clones, with 64% as singletons. The sequencing here drew on tumor tissue, taken from a patient whose treatment included radiotherapy and nephrectomy. The source of these receptors is a woman between 65 and 79 years old with renal cell carcinoma.

The V gene is TRBV5-4, the J gene TRBJ2-1; D is unresolved. V gave up 3 bases and J gave up 1 base, with 11 bases separating them. The germline CDR1 and CDR2 sequences are SGHNT and YYREEE (reference sequence). The CDR3 sequence is 15 residues long. The CDR3 DNA sequence: TGTGCCAGCAGCTCAAACAGTCGGTCCTACAATGAGCAGTTCTTC. It is translated as CASSSNSRSYNEQFF.

The V gene is TRBV11-2, the J gene TRBJ1-2; D possibly corresponds to TRBD1 (5 bases). The CDR3 is 12 residues long. V was shortened by 4 bases and J by 5 bases, with 8 bases between the two germline ends. The germline gives CDR1 SGHAT, CDR2 FQNNGV. The CDR3 sequence: CASSSGVYGYTF. Written as DNA, the CDR3 is TGTGCCAGCAGCTCGGGGGTTTATGGCTACACCTTC.

This sequence joins TRBV7-9 and TRBJ1-2; TRBD1 matches 7 bases. CDR1 SEHNR and CDR2 FQNEAQ come from the germline V gene (reference sequence). CDR3 length equals 13 residues. J lost 2 bases, V lost 10 bases, and 7 bases had no gene match. CDR3 residues: CATLGQENYGYTF. For the CDR3, the DNA is TGTGCCACCCTAGGACAGGAGAACTATGGCTACACCTTC.

This clone was counted between two and nine times. The chain carries TRBV6-1 and TRBJ1-1; D is undetermined. CDR1 MNHNS and CDR2 SASEGT come from the germline V gene. V lost 2 bases, J lost 3 bases, and 7 bases lay in between. The CDR3 loop spans 13 amino acids. CDR3 nucleotides: TGTGCCAGCAGTGAACAGGAGCACACTGAAGCTTTCTTT. Encoded protein: CASSEQEHTEAFF.

The chain recombines TRBV19 with TRBJ2-7; D ambiguous. V was pared by 9 bases and J by 7 bases, with 10 bases between. The CDR3 runs 10 residues. Per the germline V gene, CDR1 is LNHDA and CDR2 is SQIVND (reference sequence). The CDR3 loop reads CARRGGEQYF. The CDR3 region has the DNA TGTGCCAGGAGAGGTGGTGAGCAGTACTTC.

The chain uses TRBV7-3 and TRBJ2-1, with D possibly being TRBD1 (5 bases). Trimming removed 3 bases from V and 6 bases from J, with 9 bases in between. This CDR3 spans 13 amino acids. Germline V gene lookup returns CDR1 SGHTA and CDR2 FQGTGA. The CDR3 spells CASSFQGPNEQFF. CDR3 bases: TGTGCCAGCAGCTTTCAGGGTCCCAATGAGCAGTTCTTC.

Here the CDR3 DNA reads TGTGCCAGCAGTTATAACCGGGACAGAACAGATACGCAGTATTTT. This codes for CASSYNRDRTDTQYF. This chain uses TRBV6-5 with TRBJ2-3; the match to TRBD1 covers 7 bases. The germline gives CDR1 MNHEY, CDR2 SVGAGI. The trim removed 3 bases at V and 3 bases at J, leaving 6 bases unmatched. The length of the CDR3 is 15 residues.

The chain employs TRBV4-3 and TRBJ1-1; D not certain. The CDR3 runs 14 residues. Deletions cut 1 base from V and 5 bases from J, with 11 bases between. Germline CDR1 LGHNA, CDR2 YSLEER. CDR3 amino acids: CASSQGVYGTEAFF. The CDR3 nucleotides are TGCGCCAGCAGCCAAGGTGTCTATGGTACTGAAGCTTTCTTT.